A single sample is the source of the 31 T cell receptor beta chains below, sequenced in a study of response to subunit inactivated influenza vaccine. TCRdb independently ran MiXCR on the RT-PCR reads; one entry per CDR3 protein. The sample carries hundreds of thousands of distinct CDR3 sequences, about 11% recorded once. This sample also appeared in a second study, on T cells expressing NK-cell markers. From that paper: 5'RACE template switching built TCR beta cDNA with unique molecular identifiers.

The specimen comprised PBMCs from blood, sampled on the day of vaccination. The receptor source for this set is a man aged 50 to 59 who received an inactivated influenza vaccine.

This clonotype was detected a few times. V and J are TRBV6-1 and TRBJ1-1; D possibly corresponds to TRBD1 (5 bases). Trimming took 7 bases from V and 1 from J, leaving 13 bases between them. The germline gives CDR1 MNHNS, CDR2 SASEGT. The CDR3 spans 14 residues. CDR3 sequence (DNA): TGTGCCAGCAACCAAGACAGAGCGAACACTGAAGCTTTCTTT. Translation gives CASNQDRANTEAFF.

This clonotype has only a few counts. CDR3 region: CASRSGGSGELFF. The CDR3 DNA sequence: TGTGCCAGCAGGTCGGGGGGCTCCGGGGAGCTGTTTTTT. The chain has TRBV6-2 or TRBV6-3 and TRBJ2-2; perhaps TRBD2 as D (7 bases). V was shortened by 6 bases and J by 6 bases, with 11 bases between the two germline ends. The CDR3 length is 13 residues. Looked up from germline, CDR1 is MNHEY and CDR2 is SVGEGT.

The gene calls are TRBV5-1 and TRBJ1-4, with unresolved D. The CDR3 loop spans 15 amino acids. Trimming pared 1 base from V and 6 bases from J, leaving 13 bases between. Per the germline V gene, CDR1 is SGHRS and CDR2 is YFSETQ. CDR3 DNA sequence: TGCGCCAGCAGCTTGATCTCTGGGTTTGATGAAAAACTGTTTTTT. Its translation is CASSLISGFDEKLFF.

The gene calls are TRBV14 and TRBJ2-1; 10 nucleotides match TRBD2. The J segment lost 3 bases and the V segment lost 1 base, leaving 6 bases of the junction unmatched. Germline values: CDR1 SGHDN, CDR2 FVKESK. This CDR3 is 17 amino acids long. The CDR3 bases are TGTGCCAGCAGCCAAGTACCTAGCGGGGGATACTACAATGAGCAGTTCTTC. Translation: CASSQVPSGGYYNEQFF.

This clonotype was seen a handful of times. The V gene is TRBV2, the J gene TRBJ2-1, with D maybe TRBD2 (5 bases). The V gene lost 1 base and the J gene lost 0 bases, with 10 bases spanning the gap. This CDR3 comprises 16 residues. CDR1 and CDR2 (germline): SNHLY, FYNNEI. The CDR3 region is CASSEGTRPSYNEQFF. As DNA, the CDR3 is TGTGCCAGCAGTGAAGGGACTCGACCCTCCTACAATGAGCAGTTCTTC.

In this sample, this clonotype turned up a few times. V is TRBV12-3 or TRBV12-4 and J is TRBJ2-3; D tentatively reads TRBD1 or TRBD2 (6 bases each). The CDR3 runs 12 residues. V lost 6 bases and J lost 9, with 13 bases in between. The CDR3: CASSSQGGTQYF. CDR3 bases: TGTGCCAGCAGCTCACAGGGAGGAACGCAGTATTTT.

The chain employs TRBV6-1 and TRBJ2-1, with 8 nucleotides matching TRBD1. Germline V gives CDR1 MNHNS, CDR2 SASEGT. The V gene end was trimmed by 8 bases and the J gene end by 0 bases; junction bases not matched to a gene: 6. CDR3 length: 15 residues. The CDR3 loop reads CASARQGTSYNEQFF. The CDR3 DNA follows: TGTGCCAGCGCAAGACAGGGGACCTCCTACAATGAGCAGTTCTTC.

The V gene is TRBV6-1, the J gene TRBJ1-2; TRBD1 aligns across 7 bases. CDR3 size: 14 residues. CDR1 is MNHNS and CDR2 is SASEGT in the germline V gene. V was clipped by 7 bases and J by 0 bases; unmatched bases: 5. The CDR3 sequence: CASTQGVANYGYTF. CDR3 DNA sequence: TGTGCCAGCACCCAGGGGGTAGCTAACTATGGCTACACCTTC.

There are many counts of this clonotype. V is TRBV7-2 and J is TRBJ2-7; TRBD2 might be the D (5 bases). This CDR3 region has 17 residues. Germline CDR1 is SGHTA and CDR2 is FQGNSA. Deletions cut 1 base from V and 3 bases from J, with 19 bases between. Written as DNA, the CDR3 is TGTGCCAGCAGCTTAGTCCCCCCAGCGGAGGAATTCTACGAGCAGTACTTC. Its translation is CASSLVPPAEEFYEQYF.

This chain uses TRBV5-1 with TRBJ2-2, with D perhaps matching TRBD1 (6 bases). The CDR3 length is 14 residues. The germline V and J ends were trimmed by 0 bases and 7 bases, with 10 bases remaining between them. Germline V gives CDR1 SGHRS, CDR2 YFSETQ. CDR3 amino acids: CASSLEGGDGELFF. In DNA, the CDR3 is TGCGCCAGCAGCTTGGAAGGGGGTGACGGGGAGCTGTTTTTT.

This clonotype came up a few times. The chain recombines TRBV4-2 with TRBJ1-4, with D hard to call. Trimming stripped 0 bases from V and 8 bases from J, with 16 bases between. Germline V gives CDR1 LGHNA, CDR2 YNFKEQ. The CDR3 sequence is 16 residues long. CDR3 coding DNA: TGTGCCAGCAGCCAAGATCTTGGGCGGACCTCCGAAAAACTGTTTTTT. Translated, it gives CASSQDLGRTSEKLFF.

The rearrangement uses TRBV20-1 and TRBJ2-7; D call uncertain. This CDR3 spans 10 amino acids. Germline V lookup: CDR1 DFQATT, CDR2 SNEGSKA (reference sequence). Trimming cost V 3 bases and J 4 bases, with 4 bases left between them. The DNA of the CDR3 is TGCAGTGCTAGTAGTTACGAGCAGTACTTC. This sequence encodes CSASSYEQYF.

CDR3 DNA sequence: TGTGCCAGCAGTTTCGTAGCGGGAGGTGCCGGGGATACGCAGTATTTT. Its protein is CASSFVAGGAGDTQYF. The rearrangement uses TRBV6-2 or TRBV6-3 and TRBJ2-3; 10 bases line up with TRBD2. The CDR3 spans 16 residues. The J segment lost 6 bases and the V segment lost 4 bases, leaving 10 bases of the junction unmatched. CDR1 is MNHEY and CDR2 is SVGEGT in the germline V gene.

CDR3 residues: CASNPNGEGANVLTF. CDR3 nucleotide sequence: TGCGCCAGCAACCCAAACGGGGAAGGGGCCAACGTCCTGACTTTC. The chain is built from TRBV5-1 and TRBJ2-6; maybe TRBD2 (5 bases). Germline values: CDR1 SGHRS, CDR2 YFSETQ. V lost 6 bases and J 4 bases, leaving 14 bases between the germline ends. This CDR3 region has 15 residues. Full variable domain (rest looked up from reference TRBV5-1 and TRBJ2-6): KAGVTQTPRYLIKTRGQQVTLSCSPISGHRSVSWYQQTPGQGLQFLFEYFSETQRNKGNFPGRFSGRQFSNSRSEMNVSTLELGDSALYLCASNPNGEGANVLTFGAGSRLTVL.

There are a few counts of this clonotype. This chain uses TRBV10-3 with TRBJ2-2, with D maybe TRBD1 (5 bases). V was shortened by 3 bases and J by 4 bases, with 6 bases between the two germline ends. The CDR3 loop spans 13 amino acids. Germline V gives CDR1 ENHRY, CDR2 SYGVKD. The CDR3 loop reads CAISEGATGELFF. The DNA for the CDR3 is TGTGCCATCAGTGAAGGGGCCACCGGGGAGCTGTTTTTT.

The chain couples TRBV7-2 to TRBJ2-2, with D perhaps assigned TRBD1 or TRBD2 (5 bases each). Trimming removed 7 bases at V and 0 bases at J, with 12 bases between. This CDR3 comprises 15 residues. Germline V CDR1 and CDR2: SGHTA, FQGNSA. CDR3 in DNA: TGTGCCAGCAACTTGGGACCGTCGAACACCGGGGAGCTGTTTTTT. Amino acids: CASNLGPSNTGELFF.

The rearrangement joins TRBV25-1 to TRBJ2-4; a weak D match, TRBD1 (5 bases). CDR1 MGHDK and CDR2 SYGVNS come from the germline V gene. V lost 2 bases, J lost 1 base, and 6 bases lay in between. The CDR3 is 14 amino acids. CDR3 sequence (DNA): TGTGCCAGCAGTGAAAAGGGGGCCAAAAACATTCAGTACTTC. As protein: CASSEKGAKNIQYF.

This clonotype was counted between two and nine times. The genes are TRBV6-1 and TRBJ2-5, with D maybe TRBD2 (5 bases). This CDR3 has 14 residues. Deletions cut 7 bases from V and 5 bases from J, with 17 bases between. CDR1 and CDR2 (germline): MNHNS, SASEGT. Written as DNA, the CDR3 is TGTGCCAGCAAACAGCCCAGCGGAGTTGAGACCCAGTACTTC. It yields the protein CASKQPSGVETQYF.

Only a few counts were recorded for this clonotype. The chain is built from TRBV7-9 and TRBJ2-5; 9 nucleotides line up with TRBD1. Germline V gives CDR1 SEHNR, CDR2 FQNEAQ (reference sequence). J lost 3 bases, V lost 4 bases, and 3 bases had no gene match. CDR3 length equals 14 residues. The CDR3 sequence is CASSWGQGEETQYF. In DNA form, the CDR3 reads TGTGCCAGCAGCTGGGGACAGGGAGAAGAGACCCAGTACTTC.

This clonotype has just a few counts. V is TRBV5-1 and J is TRBJ2-3; maybe TRBD2 (6 bases). Germline V gives CDR1 SGHRS, CDR2 YFSETQ. The CDR3 extends over 15 amino acids. The ends were cut back, 0 bases at V and 7 bases at J, with 15 bases in the middle. In nucleotides, the CDR3 is TGCGCCAGCAGCTTGGATGGCGGAGGGTCGTATACGCAGTATTTT. Protein product: CASSLDGGGSYTQYF.

The chain joins TRBV7-2 to TRBJ1-6, with no clear D. The CDR3 has 11 amino acids. CDR1 and CDR2 (germline): SGHTA, FQGNSA. Trimming stripped 6 bases from V and 8 bases from J, with 5 bases between. DNA of the CDR3: TGTGCCAGCAGTACAGATTCACCCCTCCACTTT. Amino acid sequence: CASSTDSPLHF.

This clonotype was seen a handful of times. The CDR3: CSVDGTEGAFF. CDR3 DNA sequence: TGCAGCGTTGACGGGACCGAAGGCGCGTTCTTC. V usage is TRBV29-1 and J usage is TRBJ2-1, with D perhaps assigned TRBD1 or TRBD2 (5 bases each). Germline assignment: CDR1 SQVTM and CDR2 ANQGSEA. The CDR3 extends over 11 amino acids. Trimming removed 3 bases at V and 15 bases at J, with 15 bases between.

This sequence joins TRBV7-9 and TRBJ2-7, with D uncertain. V was pared by 3 bases and J by 2 bases, with 11 bases between. Germline lookup yields CDR1 SEHNR and CDR2 FQNEAQ (reference sequence). This CDR3 contains 14 residues. Here the CDR3 reads CASSFKDGAYEQYF. The DNA for the CDR3 is TGTGCCAGCAGCTTCAAAGACGGAGCCTACGAGCAGTACTTC.

J is TRBJ2-1 and V is TRBV9; 12 nucleotides line up with TRBD1. The V and J ends lost 0 bases and 6 bases, in that order; junction bases with no gene match: 1. The length of the CDR3 is 15 residues. Germline CDR1 is SGDLS and CDR2 is YYNGEE. This CDR3 is CASSVGGQGANEQFF. The DNA of the CDR3 is TGTGCCAGCAGCGTAGGGGGACAGGGGGCCAATGAGCAGTTCTTC.

There are a few counts of this clonotype. The genes are TRBV28 and TRBJ2-7; TRBD2 matches at 11 bases. The CDR3 is made up of 16 amino acids. Germline V gene data show CDR1 as MDHEN and CDR2 as SYDVKM. After removal of 7 bases from V and 5 bases from J, the junction contained 13 bases not matched to a gene. This CDR3 is CASTPSAASGRHEQYF. CDR3 nucleotide sequence: TGTGCCAGCACCCCCTCGGCGGCTAGCGGGAGGCACGAGCAGTACTTC.

J is TRBJ1-5 and V is TRBV27; 9 bases align to TRBD1. After removal of 6 bases from V and 2 bases from J, the junction contained 8 bases not matched to a gene. Germline CDR1 is MNHEY and CDR2 is SMNVEV (reference sequence). This CDR3 has 16 amino acids. CDR3 bases: TGTGCCAGCAGCGGACAGGGGTTTGAGGGCAATCAGCCCCAGCATTTT. It translates to CASSGQGFEGNQPQHF.

This clonotype was detected only a few times. This sequence joins TRBV27 and TRBJ2-2, with 8 bases identical to TRBD1. The CDR3 totals 14 residues. CDR1 and CDR2 from the germline V gene are MNHEY and SMNVEV (reference sequence). J lost 7 bases, V lost 5 bases, and 6 bases had no gene match. CDR3 DNA: TGTGCCAGCAGTAGATTCACAGGGGGCGGGGAGCTGTTTTTT. It is translated as CASSRFTGGGELFF.

This clonotype was detected ten times or more. The chain is built from TRBV20-1 and TRBJ2-5; unclear D gene. Looked up from germline, CDR1 is DFQATT and CDR2 is SNEGSKA (reference sequence). Trimming removed 3 bases at V and 5 bases at J, with 10 bases between. CDR3 length: 12 residues. This CDR3 reads CSASLGDETQYF. The CDR3 bases are TGCAGTGCTAGTTTGGGCGATGAGACCCAGTACTTC.

This clonotype showed up just a few times. This chain links TRBV7-2 with TRBJ2-3; D gene uncertain. The CDR3 covers 15 residues. Germline V CDR1 and CDR2: SGHTA, FQGNSA. The ends were cut back, 2 bases at V and 0 bases at J, with 9 bases in the middle. The chain's CDR3 is CASSLSSRSTDTQYF. The CDR3 DNA follows: TGTGCCAGCAGCTTATCGTCAAGAAGCACAGATACGCAGTATTTT.

Many counts were recorded for this clonotype. The chain has TRBV10-3 and TRBJ2-7; D is unclear. Germline V gene sequence: CDR1 ENHRY, CDR2 SYGVKD. The CDR3 loop spans 17 amino acids. Deletions cut 2 bases from V and 5 bases from J, with 22 bases between. The CDR3 DNA reads TGTGCCATCAGTGAGCAAACACCGGGCCTCTCGCGGCACGAGCAGTACTTC. Residues: CAISEQTPGLSRHEQYF.

In this sample, this clonotype turned up a few times. The V and J genes are TRBV20-1 and TRBJ2-7; 9 bases are a match to TRBD2. CDR1 is DFQATT, CDR2 SNEGSKA, per germline (reference sequence). This CDR3 has 16 amino acids. Trimming cost V 2 bases and J 2 bases; bases outside gene matches: 10. The CDR3 sequence: CSARQLRERGAYEQYF. CDR3 coding DNA: TGCAGTGCTAGACAACTCCGGGAGCGGGGGGCCTACGAGCAGTACTTC.